Detailed here is one T cell receptor (beta chain). Its antigen is still unknown. CD8 cells regarded as naive lacked CD45RO, were positively chosen for CCR7, and omitted terminally differentiated effector memory CD45RA+ cells. All donors qualified as healthy HIV-negative adults and had experienced no recent acute infections or vaccinations. The record originates from a study of shared clonotypes between healthy human individuals. Each sorted subset replicate got 200 ng genomic DNA, tens of thousands of genomes. Original processing methods: There were no quality scores in the junction-only immunoSEQ sequences, so filtering differed. Measured with immunoSEQ multiplex PCR; TCRdb has only the in-frame clones, and not every one. The DNA was the basis for D and trimming; V, J and clone size are from that table. Altogether millions of clones are present, roughly 95% being singletons, with the ten largest covering about 1.1%.

General study points: The four-donor shared clonotypes exceeded non-shared clonotypes in generation probability, with non-shared ones scoring lower.

Trimming removed 5 bases from V and 5 bases from J; junction bases left unmatched: 9. Germline V gene data show CDR1 as SEHNR and CDR2 as FQNEAQ (reference sequence). This CDR3 contains 16 residues. The sequence derives from a man between 18 and 29 years old in good health. J is TRBJ2-2 and V is TRBV7-9; 9 nucleotides line up with TRBD1. Sequenced material: naive CD8+ T cells sorted from blood. Here the CDR3 reads CASSEPQGANTGELFF. The CDR3 nucleotides read TGTGCCAGCAGCGAACCACAGGGGGCTAATACCGGGGAGCTGTTTTTT.